The source of this T cell receptor beta chain is a study of shared clonotypes between healthy human individuals. General study points: The sharing of 4.5% to 6.5% of naive CD4 clonotypes was seen across a handful of donors. Naive subsets typically showed greater estimated richness than memory subsets.

Turning to this clone: Its specificity is not known.

The naive CD8 subset, CD45RO-negative cells positively selected for CCR7, excluded terminally differentiated effector memory CD45RA+ cells. For every subset, genomic DNA was evenly distributed across several immunoSEQ plates. Assay used: immunoSEQ multiplex PCR; TCRdb lists only in-frame clones, some missing. The sample lists more than 500,000 clones, approximately 95% occurring once. Trimming at V came to 0 bases and at J to 5 bases, leaving 10 bases not matched to a gene. This CDR3 spans 17 amino acids. CDR1 is MNHNS and CDR2 is SASEGT in the germline V gene. The sample comprised naive CD8+ T cells sorted from blood. This clonotype originated in a woman in her twenties or thirties in good health. The chain links TRBV6-1 to TRBJ2-5; 9 bases map to TRBD2. CDR3 DNA: TGTGCCAGCAGTGAAGCGGGGGTAGCGGGAGTAATGGAGACCCAGTACTTC. Amino acids: CASSEAGVAGVMETQYF.